The subject of this entry is one T cell receptor beta chain. The antigen is not known. The data derive from a study of T cell repertoires in cytomegalovirus infection. The CDR3 is made up of 15 amino acids. In germline, CDR1 is DFQATT, CDR2 SNEGSKA (reference sequence). With V trimmed by 2 bases and J by 6 bases, 8 bases remained unmatched. TCRdb reanalysed the reads using MiXCR and keeps one entry per CDR3 protein. In the table there are roughly 570,000 distinct CDR3 sequences, 40% of which are singletons. The source of this sequence is a human donor in good health (CMV status not recorded). Some clones in this sample may be carry-over from other donors' samples. The genes are TRBV20-1 and TRBJ2-7, with 12 bases that match TRBD2. Material: cultured PBMCs, obtained from culture after CMV antigen stimulation. As DNA, the CDR3 is TGCAGTGCTAGACTAGCGGGAGGGAATTTTCGCGAGCAGTACTTC. Translating gives CSARLAGGNFREQYF.